This T cell receptor beta chain comes out of a study of T-cell reconstitution after alpha-beta-depleted transplantation in children. Study-level findings and limits: Reported findings indicate that, about two months after transplant, alpha-beta T cells came from several hundred expanded clones, which were derived from non-depleted graft cells. One year post-transplant, T-cell counts and diversity were largely derived from T cells produced anew.

On this clonotype itself: Its antigen is not identified. An end of the junction differs from the germline gene, which may be a read error.

During its preparation, the TCRbeta library received unique molecular identifiers. TCRdb re-called the PCR reads with MiXCR, one entry per CDR3 protein. The sample records approximately 430,000 distinct CDR3 sequences, about 17% being singletons. CDR1 and CDR2 (germline): SGHTA, FQGNSA. This CDR3 has 12 amino acids. This chain connects TRBV7-2 to TRBJ2-4; TRBD1 matches at 7 bases. Here the sequenced sample was PBMCs, mostly from graft donor cells, taken 360 days after TCRalphabeta/CD19-depleted stem cell transplant. This receptor was taken from a boy under three years old who had a stem cell transplant for Wiskott-Aldrich syndrome, so the T cells may come from the graft donor. In nucleotides, the CDR3 is TGTGCCAGCAGCTCCGCCAGGGGGTCCCCGCACTTC. Its translation is CASSSARGSPHF.